One T cell receptor (beta chain) is described in this entry. The record originates from a study of shared clonotypes between healthy human individuals. The germline CDR1 and CDR2 sequences are SGHDT and YYEEEE. This CDR3 has 15 residues. V gave up 4 bases and J gave up 5 bases; unmatched junction bases: 7. Sequencing used immunoSEQ multiplex PCR; TCRdb keeps in-frame clones, though not all of them. Among about 1 million clones, roughly 80% were seen once, and the ten largest hold roughly 1.4%. The sample consisted of memory CD4+ T cells sorted from blood. Subset in this sample: CD45RA-negative fraction. The chain carries TRBV5-6 and TRBJ2-5, with 11 bases that match TRBD1. The clonotype was recovered from a young man in good health. CDR3 bases: TGTGCCAGCAGCAAGGGGACAGGGGGTTTCGAGACCCAGTACTTC. It yields the protein CASSKGTGGFETQYF.